This record looks at one T cell receptor (beta chain) sequence and its context. The antigen remains undetermined. At one boundary the junction diverges from the germline segment, which might be a read error. This sample was included in a study of blood T cells in healthy people across ages. This CDR3 region has 17 residues. Germline CDR1 is SGHDN and CDR2 is FVKESK. Findings and limits, study-wide: With unsorted PBMCs, a conclusive comparison of naive versus antigen-experienced cells was not possible.

The second PCR ran roughly 6 to 11 cycles with a sample-barcoded 5' primer and J-beta primers. The template-switch adaptor, which had 12 random nucleotides, put a tag on each cDNA molecule. TCRdb itself ran the 5' RACE reads through MiXCR, one entry per CDR3 protein. The sample lists 650,000 to 800,000 distinct CDR3 sequences; roughly 44% were seen once. Input material: blood. The sequence derives from a man aged 60-69 years in good health. J is TRBJ2-3 and V is TRBV14, with 7 bases matching TRBD1. CDR3 in DNA: TGTGCCAGCAGCTTAACCCGGACAGGTCTTTTCTCAGATACGCAGAATTTT. Encoded protein: CASSLTRTGLFSDTQNF.